This T cell receptor (beta chain) stems from a study of blood T cells in healthy people across ages. The germline gives CDR1 MDHEN, CDR2 SYDVKM. The CDR3 length is 14 residues. Trimming shortened V by 0 bases and J by 4 bases, and 9 bases separated the two germline ends. Combining a sample-barcoded 5' primer with a J-beta primer mix, a second PCR ran for roughly 6 to 12 cycles. TCRdb reanalysed the 5' RACE reads using MiXCR and keeps one entry per CDR3 protein. Here the sample spans about 800,000 distinct CDR3 sequences, around 25% being singletons. This clonotype has just a few counts. This sample was also put to use in a study of T cells of mothers and their children.

This clonotype was obtained from a boy between 5 and 17 years old in good health. Sample: blood. This chain links TRBV28 with TRBJ1-2; no definite D call. Written as DNA, the CDR3 is TGTGCCAGCAGTTTATGGTCTAGTACCTATGGCTACACCTTC. This gives the protein CASSLWSSTYGYTF.